This T cell receptor (beta chain) was retrieved from a study of T cells in Graves' hyperthyroidism and ophthalmopathy. The study's findings and limits: Most clonotypes expanded in thyroid above 0.001 were likewise present in blood.

J gave up 3 bases and V 7 bases, and 6 bases lay outside the gene matches. Germline loops: CDR1 SGHNT, CDR2 YENEEA. This CDR3 is built from 14 residues. RNA transcripts served as the template for amplifying TCR beta CDR3 regions. The study used the HTBI primer set for a first-round RT-PCR of the TCR CDR3. TCRdb used MiXCR to reprocess the multiplex PCR reads, holding one entry per CDR3 protein. The sample has 200,000 to 250,000 distinct CDR3 sequences, roughly 18% seen once. This clonotype was counted ten times or more. The antigen is not known. Together with thyroid ultrasound, orbital computed tomography, serum thyroxine and TRAb, clinical symptoms were used for diagnoses.

This sequence was found in a middle-aged man with Graves' hyperthyroidism. This chain connects TRBV11-3 to TRBJ2-7; TRBD2 matches 10 bases. The specimen was blood. The CDR3 DNA follows: TGTGCCAGCACCCCTAGCGGGGGAGTCTACGAGCAGTACTTC. Encoded protein: CASTPSGGVYEQYF.